Listed below are T cell receptor beta chains from one sample, sequenced in a study of regulatory T cells in long-lasting Graves disease. TCRdb reprocessed the multiplex PCR reads with MiXCR, giving one entry per CDR3 protein. Of hundreds of thousands of distinct CDR3 sequences listed, 16% are singletons. The same data also went into a second study, on T cells in Graves' hyperthyroidism and ophthalmopathy.

Sequencing was performed on peripheral blood mononuclear cells (PBMCs), taken at new diagnosis, from a patient treated with antithyroid drugs. The origin of the receptors is a woman aged 25 to 45 with Graves disease. CDR3s include the opening cysteine and the closing phenylalanine or tryptophan. The order of the fields is CDR3 DNA, CDR3 protein, V gene, J gene, D gene, clone size. The D gene is left open where the match is weak. Part of the rows lack a size; the others show once, few, many or a class for expanded clones.

CDR3nt: TGTGCCAGCAATAAACTAGCGGGAAAGGGGGAGCTGTTTTTT; CDR3aa: CASNKLAGKGELFF; v_gene: TRBV12-3/TRBV12-4; j_gene: TRBJ2-2; d_gene: TRBD2; abundance: .
CDR3nt: TGTGCCAGCAGCCAAGGCCACCAGCCCAATGAGCAGTTCTTC; CDR3aa: CASSQGHQPNEQFF; v_gene: TRBV14; j_gene: TRBJ2-1; d_gene: .; abundance: few
CDR3nt: TGTGCCACCAGTCCTATGACTAGCGTTGCGAGCACAGATACGCAGTATTTT; CDR3aa: CATSPMTSVASTDTQYF; v_gene: TRBV24-1; j_gene: TRBJ2-3; d_gene: TRBD2; abundance: .
CDR3nt: TGCGCCAGCAGCCCCGGCAGTACGCCTACCACCTACCCCCTCCACTTT; CDR3aa: CASSPGSTPTTYPLHF; v_gene: TRBV5-1; j_gene: TRBJ1-6; d_gene: .; abundance: few
CDR3nt: TGTGCCAGCAGTTACCCACGGGACACAGATAGCAATCAGCCCCAGCATTTT; CDR3aa: CASSYPRDTDSNQPQHF; v_gene: TRBV6-5; j_gene: TRBJ1-5; d_gene: .; abundance: many
CDR3nt: TGCAGCGTAAACAGCCTGGAAGGGGAAGCTTTCTTT; CDR3aa: CSVNSLEGEAFF; v_gene: TRBV29-1; j_gene: TRBJ1-1; d_gene: .; abundance: many
CDR3nt: TGTGCCAGCAGTGGGGACAGGGGAAACACCGGGGAGCTGTTTTTT; CDR3aa: CASSGDRGNTGELFF; v_gene: TRBV2; j_gene: TRBJ2-2; d_gene: TRBD1; abundance: many
CDR3nt: TGTGCCTGGGGACAGTCTCCCGGGGAGCTGTTTTTT; CDR3aa: CAWGQSPGELFF; v_gene: TRBV30; j_gene: TRBJ2-2; d_gene: .; abundance: many
CDR3nt: TGTGCCAGCTCACTGGACAGGGGTGCGGATTTT; CDR3aa: CASSLDRGADF; v_gene: TRBV18; j_gene: TRBJ1-3; d_gene: TRBD1; abundance: few
CDR3nt: TGCAGTAGGATAGCGGGAGATAAGAACAATGAGCAGTTCTTC; CDR3aa: CSRIAGDKNNEQFF; v_gene: TRBV20-1; j_gene: TRBJ2-1; d_gene: TRBD2; abundance: many
CDR3nt: TGTGCCTGGTCTAGCGGAAATGGGGATACGCAGTATTTT; CDR3aa: CAWSSGNGDTQYF; v_gene: TRBV30; j_gene: TRBJ2-3; d_gene: TRBD2; abundance: .
CDR3nt: TGTGCCAGCAGGAGATTGGTCTCCTACAATGAGCAGTTCTTC; CDR3aa: CASRRLVSYNEQFF; v_gene: TRBV28; j_gene: TRBJ2-1; d_gene: .; abundance: many